A selection of T cell receptor beta chains follows, all from one sample in a study of blood T cell repertoires in COVID-19. The protocol was immunoSEQ multiplex PCR, while the TCRdb copy is restricted to in-frame clones and leaves out a portion. The profile shows more than 95,000 clones, approximately 88% of them singletons. The sequencing input was peripheral blood. These receptors all come from a man aged 50 or older with acute or convalescent COVID-19. CDR3s include the opening cysteine and the closing phenylalanine or tryptophan. The D gene is left open where the match is weak. A clone size is listed for some rows: how often the clone was seen (once, few, many), or a class if it is expanded.

d_call,clone_size,j_call,v_call,cdr3_nt,cdr3_aa
NA,NA,TRBJ2-1,TRBV2,TGTGCCAGCAGTGAAACGGGTAATCTCTCCTACAATGAGCAGTTCTTC,CASSETGNLSYNEQFF
NA,NA,TRBJ2-7,TRBV6-5,TGTGCTTCGGAGGGGCTCGAGCAGTACTTC,CASEGLEQYF
NA,NA,TRBJ1-6,TRBV27,TGTGCCAGCAGTTTATTTACAGGGCTATATAATTCACCCCTCCACTTT,CASSLFTGLYNSPLHF
TRBD1,NA,TRBJ1-2,TRBV27,TGTGCCAGCAGTCTCGGGACAGGTCAACACTATGGCTACACCTTC,CASSLGTGQHYGYTF
TRBD2,NA,TRBJ2-1,TRBV5-4,TGTGCCAGCAGCTTGGGGACTAGCGGGAGAAGTAATGAGCAGTTCTTC,CASSLGTSGRSNEQFF
TRBD1,NA,TRBJ2-5,TRBV24-1,TGTGCCACCAGTGATCCCGGACAGGGCCAAGAGACCCAGTACTTC,CATSDPGQGQETQYF
TRBD2,once,TRBJ2-7,TRBV5-5,TGTGCCAGCAGCTTGGCGGGACTAGCGGGAGGGTACGAGCAGTACTTC,CASSLAGLAGGYEQYF
TRBD2,once,TRBJ2-3,TRBV27,TGTGCCAGCAGTTATAATAGCGGGAGAGATACGCAGTATTTT,CASSYNSGRDTQYF
TRBD1,NA,TRBJ1-2,TRBV10-1,TGCGCCAGCAGTGGAGGAGCAGGGGGCTTAGGTGGCTACACCTTC,CASSGGAGGLGGYTF
TRBD2,NA,TRBJ2-2,TRBV5-6,TGTGCCAGCAGCCCCGGACTAGCGGGAATGGCCGGGGAGCTGTTTTTT,CASSPGLAGMAGELFF
TRBD1,NA,TRBJ1-1,TRBV18,TGTGCCAGCTCAGTCGGGACAGGGGTTAACACTGAAGCTTTCTTT,CASSVGTGVNTEAFF
TRBD1,NA,TRBJ1-1,TRBV6-5,TGTGCCAGCAGTTACGGACAGGGCGCCACTGAAGCTTTCTTT,CASSYGQGATEAFF
NA,NA,TRBJ2-4,TRBV19,TGTGCCAGTAGTGGAAGGACAGTTGACATTCAGTACTTC,CASSGRTVDIQYF
NA,NA,TRBJ2-1,TRBV6-2/TRBV6-3,TGTGCCAGCAGTTCCCGGACTCCTAGCTCCTACAATGAGCAGTTCTTC,CASSSRTPSSYNEQFF
NA,NA,TRBJ2-7,TRBV19,TGTGCCAGTAGCCCAGGGGCCCGGGCCAGGGTGGAGCAGTACTTC,CASSPGARARVEQYF
NA,NA,TRBJ1-5,TRBV21-1,TGTGCCAGCAGCAAAGTAGGGGCCCTAAATCAGCCCCAGCATTTT,CASSKVGALNQPQHF
NA,few,TRBJ2-3,TRBV5-6,TGTGCCAGCAGCTTCAGCCGGGTTAGCACAGATACGCAGTATTTT,CASSFSRVSTDTQYF
TRBD1,NA,TRBJ1-2,TRBV18,TGTGCCAGCTCAGCTACAGGGGTTCGCTATGGCTACACCTTC,CASSATGVRYGYTF
TRBD1,NA,TRBJ2-2,TRBV24-1,TGTGCCACGGGGGGCCGCGGTGGACAGGGTCGGACCGGGGAGCTGTTTTTT,CATGGRGGQGRTGELFF
TRBD2,NA,TRBJ2-3,TRBV11-3,TGTGCCAGCAGTTACCGACGGGAGGCGACTAGCACAGATACGCAGTATTTT,CASSYRREATSTDTQYF
NA,NA,TRBJ1-1,TRBV9,TGTGCCAGCAGCGTAGCCCGAGGCGGCACTGAAGCTTTCTTT,CASSVARGGTEAFF
TRBD2,NA,TRBJ2-7,TRBV27,TGTGCCAGCAGTCCCTCGGGGGGGGGCTACTCCTACGAGCAGTACTTC,CASSPSGGGYSYEQYF
TRBD2,NA,TRBJ2-1,TRBV6-2/TRBV6-3,TGTGCCAGCAGTTACCCCCGACGGCGGGAGGCAACCTACAATGAGCAGTTCTTC,CASSYPRRREATYNEQFF
TRBD1,NA,TRBJ1-4,TRBV5-1,TGCGCCAGCAGCCCCGGAGGGACAGCAACTAATGAAAAACTGTTTTTT,CASSPGGTATNEKLFF
TRBD2,NA,TRBJ2-2,TRBV6-1,TGTGCCAGCAGTAAAGGACTAGCGGGACGCACCGGGGAGCTGTTTTTT,CASSKGLAGRTGELFF
NA,NA,TRBJ2-1,TRBV9,TGTGCCAGCAGCGCAAGACGAACGGGGATGATTGTACATGAGCAGTTCTTC,CASSARRTGMIVHEQFF
TRBD1,NA,TRBJ2-7,TRBV7-9,TGTGCCAGCAGCTCACCGCCGGGACAGGGTGGGTACGAGCAGTACTTC,CASSSPPGQGGYEQYF
NA,NA,TRBJ2-7,TRBV7-9,TGTGCCAGCAGCCCACCCATCCAGTCTTCCTACGAGCAGTACTTC,CASSPPIQSSYEQYF
TRBD1,NA,TRBJ1-2,TRBV24-1,TGTGCCACCAGCAGGACAGGGGTTGGCTACACCTTC,CATSRTGVGYTF
TRBD2,NA,TRBJ2-3,TRBV7-6,TGTGCCAGCAGCTTAACTAGCGGGAGCACAGATACGCAGTATTTT,CASSLTSGSTDTQYF
NA,few,TRBJ2-5,TRBV18,TGTGCCAGCTCACCCGGAGTACGGGAGACCCAGTACTTC,CASSPGVRETQYF
NA,NA,TRBJ2-7,TRBV6-5,TGTGCCAGCATTTGGGGCCTTGGCGACGAGCAGTACTTC,CASIWGLGDEQYF
TRBD1,NA,TRBJ2-5,TRBV7-2,TGTGCCAGCAGCTTCGTCTCGGGCAGGGGGGAGACCCAGTACTTC,CASSFVSGRGETQYF
NA,few,TRBJ1-5,TRBV30,TGTGCCTGGAGTGTGGGCGCCCGCAATCAGCCCCAGCATTTT,CAWSVGARNQPQHF
TRBD2,NA,TRBJ2-5,TRBV5-1,TGCGCCAGCAGCAATTTAGCGGGGAGAGGGGCGACCCAGTACTTC,CASSNLAGRGATQYF
TRBD1,NA,TRBJ1-4,TRBV7-8,TGTGCCAGCAGCCTTGGACAGGGGGCTGCTAATGAAAAACTGTTTTTT,CASSLGQGAANEKLFF
NA,NA,TRBJ1-2,TRBV5-1,TGCGCCAGCAGCTTGGACAGTCCCTATGGCTACACCTTC,CASSLDSPYGYTF
NA,NA,TRBJ1-4,TRBV7-9,TGTGCCAGCAGCTGGGGAGGGTTTGCGGAAAAACTGTTTTTT,CASSWGGFAEKLFF
NA,NA,TRBJ2-1,TRBV4-1,TGCGCCAGCAGCCCTCCTAGGGGAGCGGGTCGCTCCTACAATGAGCAGTTCTTC,CASSPPRGAGRSYNEQFF
TRBD2,NA,TRBJ2-1,TRBV18,TGTGCCAGCTCCCCCATAGCGGGAGGCAATGAGCAGTTCTTC,CASSPIAGGNEQFF
NA,NA,TRBJ2-7,TRBV1,TGCACCAGCAGCCAAGTCCAGCGGGAGGGCGCCTACGAGCAGTACTTC,CTSSQVQREGAYEQYF
TRBD1,NA,TRBJ1-5,TRBV7-2,TGTGCCAGCAGCCGGACAGGGGGCCTTCAGCCCCAGCATTTT,CASSRTGGLQPQHF
NA,NA,TRBJ1-2,TRBV5-1,TGCGCCAGCCGTACGGGGGAGCTAAGTTATGGCTACACCTTC,CASRTGELSYGYTF
NA,NA,TRBJ1-1,TRBV25-1,TGTGCCAGCAGTGATCACAACAGAAAAGGTGAAGCTTTCTTT,CASSDHNRKGEAFF
TRBD2,few,TRBJ2-7,TRBV6-4,TGTGCCAGCAGTTCGATTCTAGCGGGGACTCTCTACGAGCAGTACTTC,CASSSILAGTLYEQYF
TRBD1,NA,TRBJ1-1,TRBV28,TGTGCCAGCAGTTTAAGGGGGCCGAACACTGAAGCTTTCTTT,CASSLRGPNTEAFF
NA,NA,TRBJ2-5,TRBV11-2,TGTGCCAGCAGCTTATTCCCTACGGGAGTAGAGACCCAGTACTTC,CASSLFPTGVETQYF
NA,NA,TRBJ2-7,TRBV27,TGTGCCAGCCGCCGGAGGGCAGTTACCTACGAGCAGTACTTC,CASRRRAVTYEQYF
NA,NA,TRBJ2-7,TRBV4-3,TGCGCCAGCAGCCAAGACCGGGACTTCTCCTACGAGCAGTACTTC,CASSQDRDFSYEQYF
TRBD2,NA,TRBJ2-1,TRBV6-2/TRBV6-3,TGTGCCAGCAGTTACCGGACTAGCGGAAAATACAATGAGCAGTTCTTC,CASSYRTSGKYNEQFF
NA,NA,TRBJ1-5,TRBV19,TGTGCCAGTAGTATAGCCGCACGGTACAATCAGCCCCAGCATTTT,CASSIAARYNQPQHF
NA,NA,TRBJ1-4,TRBV18,TGTGCCAGCTCACCACCGGAATGGGGCAATGAAAAACTGTTTTTT,CASSPPEWGNEKLFF
TRBD2,NA,TRBJ2-7,TRBV2,TGTGCCAGGGTTGGGACTAGCGGGAGTTACGAGCAGTACTTC,CARVGTSGSYEQYF
TRBD2,many,TRBJ2-2,TRBV29-1,TGCAGCGTCCGGAGACTAGCGGCGACCGGGGAGCTGTTTTTT,CSVRRLAATGELFF